The text below deals with one TCR beta chain. There are 15 residues in the CDR3. CDR1 and CDR2 from the germline V gene are LGHNA and YNFKEQ. V lost 5 bases and J lost 7; bases outside the gene matches: 11. This table comes from immunoSEQ multiplex PCR, and its TCRdb copy is limited to in-frame clones, with some not included. The sample includes over 150,000 clones, roughly 81% of them seen just once. This specimen comes from a study of blood T cell repertoires in COVID-19. This chain connects TRBV4-2 to TRBJ1-2; TRBD1 matches at 9 bases. The sequence derives from a woman aged 80 or older with COVID-19, enrolled during active disease. The sequenced sample consisted of peripheral blood. The CDR3 nucleotides are TGTGCCAGCAGCTCACCGGGACAGGGTAAAATTGGCTACACCTTC. Translation: CASSSPGQGKIGYTF.